The source of this TCR beta chain is a study of blood T cell repertoires in COVID-19. Looking at the study overall: From the United States, Italy and Spain came samples of acute and convalescent COVID-19. T cells, B-cell-depleted T cells, or PBMCs supplied cDNA or gDNA.

Authors' data handling: Nucleated cell number was recorded as an estimate derived from reference gene primer amplification. Sequenced by immunoSEQ multiplex PCR; TCRdb stores in-frame clones only, minus some. The DNA was the basis for D and trimming; V, J and clone size are from that table. The sample has 73,000 or so clones; 65% to 90% are singletons. Germline V CDR1 and CDR2: LGHDT, YNNKEL (reference sequence). The V and J ends lost 2 bases and 5 bases, in that order; junction bases with no gene match: 7. This CDR3 has 15 residues. Specimen: peripheral blood. This receptor was taken from a woman between 55 and 75 years old with acute or convalescent COVID-19. V is TRBV3-1 (or the pseudogene TRBV3-2) and J is TRBJ2-3; TRBD2 matches 7 bases. The CDR3: CASSQMSGAEDTQYF. CDR3 sequence (DNA): TGTGCCAGCAGCCAAATGAGCGGGGCTGAAGATACGCAGTATTTT.